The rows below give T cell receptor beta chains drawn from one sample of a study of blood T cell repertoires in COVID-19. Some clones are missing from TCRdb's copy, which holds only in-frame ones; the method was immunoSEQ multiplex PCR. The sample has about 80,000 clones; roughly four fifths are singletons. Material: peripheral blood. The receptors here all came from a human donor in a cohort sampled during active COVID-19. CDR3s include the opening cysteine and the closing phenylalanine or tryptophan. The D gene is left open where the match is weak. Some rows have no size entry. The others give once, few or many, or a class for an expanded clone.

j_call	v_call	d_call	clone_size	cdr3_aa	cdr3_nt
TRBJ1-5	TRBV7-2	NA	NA	CASSLATAGPQHF	TGTGCCAGCAGCTTAGCCACGGCGGGGCCCCAGCATTTT
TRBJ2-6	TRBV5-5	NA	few	CASSTGTLSGANVLTF	TGTGCCAGCAGCACCGGGACACTATCTGGGGCCAACGTCCTGACTTTC
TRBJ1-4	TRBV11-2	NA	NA	CASSFGRGEKLFF	TGTGCCAGCAGCTTCGGTCGGGGTGAAAAACTGTTTTTT
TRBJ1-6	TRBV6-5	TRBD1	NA	CASQGQFDSPLHF	TGTGCCAGCCAGGGACAGTTTGATTCACCCCTCCACTTT
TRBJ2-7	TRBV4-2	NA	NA	CASSLSGSHPEQYF	TGTGCCAGCAGCCTTTCCGGGTCCCACCCGGAGCAGTACTTC
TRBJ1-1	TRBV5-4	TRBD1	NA	CASTLDRGNTEAFF	TGTGCCAGCACCCTCGACAGGGGGAACACTGAAGCTTTCTTT
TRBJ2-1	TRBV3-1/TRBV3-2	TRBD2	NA	CASSQSHTSDEQFF	TGTGCCAGCAGCCAGTCTCACACTAGCGATGAGCAGTTCTTC
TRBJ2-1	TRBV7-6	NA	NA	CASSSPGGRGSYNEQFF	TGTGCCAGCAGCTCCCCCGGCGGGCGGGGAAGCTACAATGAGCAGTTCTTC
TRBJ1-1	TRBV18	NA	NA	CASSPRSPGDTEAFF	TGTGCCAGCTCACCACGGAGCCCAGGGGACACTGAAGCTTTCTTT
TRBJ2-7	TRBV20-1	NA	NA	CSASYGYF	TGCAGTGCTAGTTACGGTTACTTC
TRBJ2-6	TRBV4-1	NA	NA	CASSPREGNGANVLTF	TGCGCCAGCAGCCCCCGAGAGGGCAATGGGGCCAACGTCCTGACTTTC
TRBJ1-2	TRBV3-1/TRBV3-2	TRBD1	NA	CASSLRTGNYGYTF	TGTGCCAGCAGCCTCAGGACAGGGAACTATGGCTACACCTTC
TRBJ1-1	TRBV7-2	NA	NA	CASSFAGQSTEAFF	TGTGCCAGCAGCTTTGCAGGACAGTCCACTGAAGCTTTCTTT
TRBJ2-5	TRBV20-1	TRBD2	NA	CSASAGLAGGLFQETQYF	TGCAGTGCTAGTGCTGGACTAGCGGGGGGCCTTTTTCAAGAGACCCAGTACTTC
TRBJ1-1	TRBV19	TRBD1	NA	CATAWTGLNTEAFF	TGTGCCACCGCATGGACAGGGCTGAACACTGAAGCTTTCTTT
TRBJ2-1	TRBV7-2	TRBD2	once	CASSLSIIAGINEQFF	TGTGCCAGCAGCCTCTCAATCATAGCGGGGATCAATGAGCAGTTCTTC
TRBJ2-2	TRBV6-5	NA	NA	CASRERLNTGELFF	TGTGCCAGCAGGGAGAGACTGAACACCGGGGAGCTGTTTTTT
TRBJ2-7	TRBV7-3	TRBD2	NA	CASSPGTTSYEQYF	TGTGCCAGCAGCCCTGGGACTACCTCCTACGAGCAGTACTTC
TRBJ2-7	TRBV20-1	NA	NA	CSASPPTSYEQYF	TGCAGTGCTAGTCCCCCGACTAGTTACGAGCAGTACTTC